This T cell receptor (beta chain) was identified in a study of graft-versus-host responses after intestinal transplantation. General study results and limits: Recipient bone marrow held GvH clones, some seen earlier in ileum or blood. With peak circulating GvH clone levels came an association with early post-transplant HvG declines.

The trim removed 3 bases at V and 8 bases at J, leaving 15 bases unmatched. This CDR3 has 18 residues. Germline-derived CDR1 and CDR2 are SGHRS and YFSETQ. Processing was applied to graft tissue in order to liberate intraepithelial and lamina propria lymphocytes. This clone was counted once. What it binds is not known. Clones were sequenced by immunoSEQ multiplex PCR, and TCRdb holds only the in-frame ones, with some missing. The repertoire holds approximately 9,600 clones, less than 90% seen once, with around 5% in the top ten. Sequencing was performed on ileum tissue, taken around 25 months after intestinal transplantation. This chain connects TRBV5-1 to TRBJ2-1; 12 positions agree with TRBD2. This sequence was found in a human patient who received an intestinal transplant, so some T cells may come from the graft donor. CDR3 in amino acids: CASSWGKLAGGEVDEQFF. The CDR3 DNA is TGCGCCAGCAGCTGGGGAAAGCTAGCGGGAGGGGAGGTGGATGAGCAGTTCTTC.